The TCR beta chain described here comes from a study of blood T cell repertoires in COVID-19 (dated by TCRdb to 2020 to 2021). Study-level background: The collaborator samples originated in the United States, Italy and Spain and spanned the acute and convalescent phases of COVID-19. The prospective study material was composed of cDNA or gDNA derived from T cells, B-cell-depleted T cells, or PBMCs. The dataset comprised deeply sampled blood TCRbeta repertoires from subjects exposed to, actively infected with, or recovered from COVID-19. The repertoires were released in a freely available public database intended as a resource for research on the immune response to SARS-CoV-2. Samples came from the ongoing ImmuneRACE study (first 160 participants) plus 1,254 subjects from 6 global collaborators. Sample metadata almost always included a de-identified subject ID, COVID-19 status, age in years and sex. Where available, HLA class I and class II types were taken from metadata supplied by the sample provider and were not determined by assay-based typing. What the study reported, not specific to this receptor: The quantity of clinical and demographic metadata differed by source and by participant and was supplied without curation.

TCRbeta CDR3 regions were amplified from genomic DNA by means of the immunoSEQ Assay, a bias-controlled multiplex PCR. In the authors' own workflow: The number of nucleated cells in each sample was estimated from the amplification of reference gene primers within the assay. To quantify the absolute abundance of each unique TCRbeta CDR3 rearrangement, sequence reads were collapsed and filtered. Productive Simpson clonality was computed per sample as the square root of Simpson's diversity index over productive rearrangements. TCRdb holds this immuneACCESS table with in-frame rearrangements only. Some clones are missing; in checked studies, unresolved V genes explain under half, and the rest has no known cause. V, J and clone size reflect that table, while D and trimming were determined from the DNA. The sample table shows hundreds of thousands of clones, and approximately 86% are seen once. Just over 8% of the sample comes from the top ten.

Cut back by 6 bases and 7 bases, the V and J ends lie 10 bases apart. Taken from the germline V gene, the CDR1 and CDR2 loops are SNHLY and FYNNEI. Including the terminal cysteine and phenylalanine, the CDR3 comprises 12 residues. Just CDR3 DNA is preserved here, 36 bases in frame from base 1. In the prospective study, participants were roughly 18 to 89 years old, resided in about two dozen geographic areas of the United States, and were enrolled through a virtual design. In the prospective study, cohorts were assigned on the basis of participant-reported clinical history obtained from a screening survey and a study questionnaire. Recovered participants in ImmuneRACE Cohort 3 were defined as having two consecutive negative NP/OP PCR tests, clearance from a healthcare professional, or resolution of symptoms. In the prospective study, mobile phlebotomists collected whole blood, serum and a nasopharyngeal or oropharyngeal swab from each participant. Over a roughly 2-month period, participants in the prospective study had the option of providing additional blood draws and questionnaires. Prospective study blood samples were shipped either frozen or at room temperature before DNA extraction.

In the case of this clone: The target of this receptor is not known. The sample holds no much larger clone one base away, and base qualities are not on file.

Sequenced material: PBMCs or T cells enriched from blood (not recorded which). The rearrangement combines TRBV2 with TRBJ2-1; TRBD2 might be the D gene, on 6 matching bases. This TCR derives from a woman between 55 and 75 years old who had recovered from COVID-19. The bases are TGTGCCAGCAGACCCGGGACTAATGAGCAGTTCTTC. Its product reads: CASRPGTNEQFF.